This record looks at one T cell receptor beta chain sequence and its context. The antigen remains undetermined. Sequenced by immunoSEQ multiplex PCR; TCRdb stores in-frame clones only, minus some. The table has roughly 3,500 clones, 45% to 50% seen once. Patients had resection in Japan or China between about 2013 and 2017. These data belong to a study of immune evolution from preneoplasia to lung adenocarcinoma. Study observations and caveats: Top clone frequencies peaked in normal lung, apparently declining through invasive adenocarcinoma.

The V segment lost 1 base and the J segment 4 bases; nucleotides outside the gene matches: 2. Germline values: CDR1 SGHNT, CDR2 YYREEE (reference sequence). The CDR3 length is 14 residues. J is TRBJ2-3 and V is TRBV5-4, with 8 bases that match TRBD1. Material for sequencing was FFPE normal lung tissue adjacent to the tumor. The sequence was collected from a person in their fifties with lung adenocarcinoma. The CDR3 sequence is CASSLPGGADTQYF. Written as DNA, the CDR3 is TGTGCCAGCAGCTTGCCAGGGGGCGCAGATACGCAGTATTTT. Based on the CDR3 plus reference TRBV5-4 and TRBJ2-3, the full variable domain is ETGVTQSPTHLIKTRGQQVTLRCSSQSGHNTVSWYQQALGQGPQFIFQYYREEENGRGNFPPRFSGLQFPNYSSELNVNALELDDSALYLCASSLPGGADTQYFGPGTRLTVL.